This T cell receptor (beta chain) was documented in a study of blood T cell repertoires in COVID-19. About the study: Sample material is recorded as cDNA or gDNA derived from T cells, B-cell-depleted T cells, or PBMCs.

Seattle-derived patients entered the study during active infection and were followed longitudinally. This CDR3 region has 14 residues. Trimming stripped 4 bases from V and 0 bases from J, with 5 bases between. Germline V gene lookup returns CDR1 SGDLS and CDR2 YYNGEE. Authors' methods: It was from reference gene primer amplification that nucleated cell counts were estimated. The assay was immunoSEQ multiplex PCR, and TCRdb's table has in-frame clones only and misses some. Clone size and the V and J calls come from that table; the DNA yielded D and trimming. The table lists over 450,000 clones, 89% of them singletons.

The sequence was collected from a man aged 18 to 30 with COVID-19, enrolled during active disease. Source material: peripheral blood. The chain joins TRBV9 to TRBJ1-6; D remains ambiguous. CDR3 in amino acids: CASSLSSYNSPLHF. In DNA form, the CDR3 reads TGTGCCAGCAGCCTGAGCTCCTATAATTCACCCCTCCACTTT.